This passage covers 24 T cell receptor beta chains from one sample sequenced in a study of CD8 T cells in ankylosing spondylitis. Study results and caveats: A TCR beta motif made of fewer than ten highly homologous variants seemed typical of ankylosing spondylitis blood.

TCRdb reprocessed the 5' RACE reads with MiXCR, giving one entry per CDR3 protein. The data hold over 600,000 distinct CDR3 sequences, with under 20% observed a single time. These receptors lack a known antigen. Sequencing was performed on blood, either unsorted or a sorted T cell fraction (not recorded which). These receptors originate from a male donor with ankylosing spondylitis.

The rearrangement joins TRBV7-9 to TRBJ2-3; 14 nucleotides agree with TRBD2. V was clipped by 5 bases and J by 6 bases; unmatched bases: 7. CDR3 length equals 16 residues. CDR1 is SEHNR and CDR2 is FQNEAQ in the germline V gene (reference sequence). The CDR3 DNA follows: TGTGCCAGCAGCCCGACTAGCGGGGGGGCCGGTGATACGCAGTATTTT. Its translation is CASSPTSGGAGDTQYF. The variable domain in full, completed from reference TRBV7-9 and TRBJ2-3, reads DTGVSQNPRHKITKRGQNVTFRCDPISEHNRLYWYRQTLGQGPEFLTYFQNEAQLEKSRLLSDRFSAERPKGSFSTLEIQRTEQGDSAMYLCASSPTSGGAGDTQYFGPGTRLTVL.

This clonotype has more than one count but fewer than ten. This chain uses TRBV10-3 with TRBJ2-7; 10 bases are shared with TRBD1. Trimming at V came to 4 bases and at J to 2 bases, leaving 2 bases not matched to a gene. The V gene's germline CDR1 is ENHRY and CDR2 SYGVKD. The CDR3 covers 14 residues. The CDR3 DNA follows: TGTGCCATCAGTGTCGGGACAGGGGCCTACGAGCAGTACTTC. It translates to CAISVGTGAYEQYF.

This chain joins TRBV4-2 and TRBJ2-3, with 10 bases identical to TRBD2. This CDR3 is 16 amino acids long. V was clipped by 2 bases and J by 2 bases; unmatched bases: 4. The germline V gene encodes CDR1 LGHNA and CDR2 YNFKEQ. CDR3 protein: CASSQPAGGVTDTQYF. The CDR3 region has the DNA TGTGCCAGCAGCCAACCAGCGGGAGGGGTCACAGATACGCAGTATTTT.

The J gene is TRBJ2-7, the V gene TRBV4-1; the match to TRBD1 covers 12 bases. With V trimmed by 1 base and J by 5 bases, 9 bases remained unmatched. Germline loops: CDR1 MGHRA, CDR2 YSYEKL. The CDR3 extends over 17 amino acids. CDR3 sequence: CASSQASGTGGFHEQYF. Here the CDR3 DNA reads TGCGCCAGCAGCCAAGCCTCCGGGACAGGGGGCTTCCACGAGCAGTACTTC.

The chain carries TRBV11-2 and TRBJ2-7; D is unresolved. This CDR3 is built from 13 residues. Trimming cost V 8 bases and J 0 bases, with 11 bases left between them. From germline, CDR1 is SGHAT and CDR2 FQNNGV. This chain's CDR3 is CASGITPSYEQYF. The CDR3 DNA reads TGTGCCAGCGGCATTACACCCTCCTACGAGCAGTACTTC.

There are many counts of this clonotype. The chain has TRBV27 and TRBJ2-7, with D perhaps TRBD1 (6 bases). The V end was cut by 7 bases, the J end by 7 bases, with 17 bases between. Germline V lookup: CDR1 MNHEY, CDR2 SMNVEV (reference sequence). The CDR3 sequence is 13 residues long. The CDR3 coding sequence is TGTGCCAGCACGACAGGAACGACCTGGGAGCAGTACTTC. This sequence encodes CASTTGTTWEQYF.

Ten or more counts support this clonotype. This sequence joins TRBV20-1 and TRBJ1-6; 8 bases fit TRBD1. CDR1 DFQATT and CDR2 SNEGSKA come from the germline V gene (reference sequence). The CDR3 is 16 amino acids. Germline trimming cut 0 bases from V and 7 bases from J; bases unmatched to any gene: 8. The CDR3 bases are TGCAGTGCTAGAGACTCCCGGACAGGGCCCAATTCACCCCTCCACTTT. Its protein is CSARDSRTGPNSPLHF.

CDR3 nucleotide sequence: TGTGCCAGCAGCCAAGGCCCGGGGGAGACCCAGTACTTC. It is translated as CASSQGPGETQYF. This chain links TRBV4-2 with TRBJ2-5; TRBD2 might be the D (5 bases). CDR1 is LGHNA, CDR2 YNFKEQ, per germline. CDR3 length equals 13 residues. V was clipped by 1 base and J by 5 bases, with 8 bases between them.

The chain links TRBV7-8 to TRBJ2-7, with D possibly being TRBD1 (6 bases). Germline V gene sequence: CDR1 SGHVS, CDR2 FQNEAQ. V was trimmed by 5 bases and J by 4 bases, leaving 12 bases between them. CDR3 size: 13 residues. The CDR3, as DNA: TGTGCCAGCAGCCACAGGGTAGGTTACGAGCAGTACTTC. Its translation: CASSHRVGYEQYF.

This clonotype showed up many times. V usage is TRBV4-1 and J usage is TRBJ2-1; 11 bases are a match to TRBD2. Trimming at V came to 4 bases and at J to 9 bases, leaving 5 bases not matched to a gene. The germline gives CDR1 MGHRA, CDR2 YSYEKL. The CDR3 covers 14 residues. The chain's CDR3 is CASSLAGGQVEQFF. As DNA, the CDR3 is TGCGCCAGCAGCCTAGCGGGGGGGCAGGTTGAGCAGTTCTTC.

This clonotype was seen only a few times. This sequence joins TRBV5-5 and TRBJ1-4; D gene uncertain. The germline gives CDR1 SGHKS, CDR2 YYEKEE (reference sequence). This CDR3 contains 15 residues. V dropped 4 bases and J dropped 5 bases, with 15 bases sitting between them. CDR3 protein: CASSQWKGPNEKLFF. For the CDR3, the DNA is TGTGCCAGCAGCCAATGGAAGGGCCCAAATGAAAAACTGTTTTTT.

A few counts support this clonotype. This chain links TRBV5-1 with TRBJ2-5; D tentatively reads TRBD1 or TRBD2 (5 bases each). Trimming pared 0 bases from V and 2 bases from J, leaving 23 bases between. Germline V gene sequence: CDR1 SGHRS, CDR2 YFSETQ. The CDR3 spans 19 residues. The CDR3 is CASSLDRETVNELQETQYF. Here the CDR3 DNA reads TGCGCCAGCAGCTTGGATAGGGAGACAGTGAACGAACTACAAGAGACCCAGTACTTC.

This clonotype was observed many times. V gene TRBV4-2 combines with J gene TRBJ2-1; either TRBD1 or TRBD2 may supply D (5 bases each). CDR1 LGHNA and CDR2 YNFKEQ come from the germline V gene. The CDR3 covers 15 residues. Deletions cut 0 bases from V and 4 bases from J, with 10 bases between. The CDR3 nucleotides read TGTGCCAGCAGCCAAGAGTCAGGGAGTTACAATGAGCAGTTCTTC. Translating it yields CASSQESGSYNEQFF.

The chain links TRBV20-1 to TRBJ2-7; the match to TRBD2 covers 9 bases. The CDR3 runs to 13 residues. Trimming took 7 bases from V and 2 from J; bases not matched to a gene: 6. Per the germline V gene, CDR1 is DFQATT and CDR2 is SNEGSKA (reference sequence). The CDR3 region is CSGRTSATYEQYF. CDR3 nucleotides: TGCAGTGGCCGGACTAGCGCGACCTACGAGCAGTACTTC.

This clonotype was observed a handful of times. This sequence joins TRBV7-2 and TRBJ2-7; 8 nucleotides line up with TRBD2. The V and J ends lost 3 bases and 0 bases, in that order; junction bases with no gene match: 4. The CDR3 contains 15 residues. The germline CDR1 and CDR2 sequences are SGHTA and FQGNSA. The CDR3 protein is CASSFSTSASYEQYF. The DNA for the CDR3 is TGTGCCAGCAGCTTCTCGACTAGCGCCTCCTACGAGCAGTACTTC.

This clonotype has only a few counts. This chain links TRBV2 with TRBJ2-5; D is perhaps TRBD2 (5 bases). In germline, CDR1 is SNHLY, CDR2 FYNNEI. There are 12 residues in the CDR3. Between the trimmed V and J ends, which lost 7 bases and 0 bases, there was a span of 6 bases. CDR3 loop: CASNSDQETQYF. The CDR3, as DNA: TGTGCCAGCAATAGCGACCAAGAGACCCAGTACTTC.

This clonotype was seen a few times. The CDR3 coding sequence is TGTGCCAGCAACCCGACGAGGCTAGCGGGAGGCGGTGAGCAGTTCTTC. It is translated as CASNPTRLAGGGEQFF. The chain joins TRBV7-2 to TRBJ2-1; 11 nucleotides align to TRBD2. V lost 7 bases and J lost 9; bases outside the gene matches: 14. Germline lookup yields CDR1 SGHTA and CDR2 FQGNSA. This CDR3 is built from 16 residues.

There are a few counts of this clonotype. This chain connects TRBV11-2 to TRBJ1-2; possible D gene TRBD1, 6 bases. The CDR3 consists of 14 residues. With 0 bases removed from V and 4 bases from J, the gap between germline ends came to 9 bases. The germline CDR1 and CDR2 sequences are SGHAT and FQNNGV. The DNA of the CDR3 is TGTGCCAGCAGCTTAGAGGACAGTGCCTATGGCTACACCTTC. This translates into CASSLEDSAYGYTF.

The table lists this clonotype with a few counts. The chain couples TRBV11-2 to TRBJ2-5, with 8 bases matching TRBD2. Per the germline V gene, CDR1 is SGHAT and CDR2 is FQNNGV. J was trimmed by 5 bases and V by 0 bases; bases with no gene match: 8. The CDR3 totals 16 residues. The CDR3 here is CASSLDRGASGETQYF. CDR3 nucleotide sequence: TGTGCCAGCAGCTTAGATCGTGGGGCTAGCGGGGAGACCCAGTACTTC.

This clonotype came up a few times. The rearrangement links TRBV12-3 or TRBV12-4 to TRBJ1-6; no definite D call. The V end lost 6 bases, the J end lost 6 bases, and 9 bases lay between the germline ends. The CDR3 loop spans 13 amino acids. This CDR3 is CASSQMSNSPLHF. CDR3 sequence (DNA): TGTGCCAGCAGCCAGATGAGTAATTCACCCCTCCACTTT.

The CDR3 protein is CASSLPAGAGGNYEQYF. CDR3 DNA: TGCGCCAGCAGCTTGCCTGCGGGGGCAGGGGGAAACTACGAGCAGTACTTC. The chain has TRBV5-1 and TRBJ2-7; possibly TRBD1 or TRBD2 for D (7 bases each). The CDR3 spans 17 residues. Germline V gene lookup returns CDR1 SGHRS and CDR2 YFSETQ. V dropped 1 base and J dropped 3 bases, with 20 bases sitting between them.

The V and J genes are TRBV5-1 and TRBJ1-1; unclear D gene. V dropped 0 bases and J dropped 5 bases, with 17 bases sitting between them. Germline assignment: CDR1 SGHRS and CDR2 YFSETQ. This CDR3 has 16 amino acids. The DNA for the CDR3 is TGCGCCAGCAGCTTGGCCGAGGGAGATGGGAGGACTGAAGCTTTCTTT. This translates into CASSLAEGDGRTEAFF.

This clonotype was detected only a few times. The chain employs TRBV15 and TRBJ2-1; D is undetermined. Trimming took off 1 base at V and 7 bases at J, with 11 bases between the two ends. The CDR3 runs to 14 residues. Per germline, CDR1 LNHNV and CDR2 YYDKDF (reference sequence). CDR3 residues: CATSRAVSPNEQFF. The CDR3 DNA is TGTGCCACCAGCAGAGCGGTGTCCCCGAATGAGCAGTTCTTC.

J is TRBJ2-1 and V is TRBV12-3 or TRBV12-4; D ambiguous. The length of the CDR3 is 15 residues. V was trimmed by 1 base and J by 3 bases, leaving 10 bases between them. DNA of the CDR3: TGTGCCAGCAGTTTAGGGCTAGGGAACTACAATGAGCAGTTCTTC. This codes for CASSLGLGNYNEQFF.